The 28 T cell receptor beta chains below come from one sample, sequenced in a study of cytomegalovirus exposure and HLA in healthy donors. 60 Vbeta and 13 Jbeta primers were used in PCR. Sequencing used immunoSEQ multiplex PCR; TCRdb keeps in-frame clones, though not all of them. This sample has roughly 240,000 clones, with roughly 82% found just once. Sequencing was carried out using PBMCs. The receptors were gathered from a woman aged 40 to 50 in good health and CMV-seropositive.

A word on this clone: The junction does not match germline at one end; this may be a read error. The rearrangement joins TRBV7-9 to TRBJ2-3; D is ambiguous. The germline V gene has CDR1 SEHNR and CDR2 FQNEAQ (reference sequence). The CDR3 is made up of 15 amino acids. The CDR3 sequence is CSSSPIGPSTDTQYF. The CDR3 nucleotides read TGTTCCAGCAGCCCTATTGGTCCTAGCACAGATACGCAGTATTTT.

The chain joins TRBV11-1 to TRBJ2-7, with a tentative D call TRBD2 (5 bases). This CDR3 is built from 17 residues. Trimming stripped 6 bases from V and 0 bases from J, with 21 bases between. The germline CDR1 and CDR2 sequences are SGHAT and FQDESV (reference sequence). The CDR3 here is CASRSRERAARSYEQYF. The CDR3 DNA reads TGTGCCAGCAGGTCACGGGAACGGGCAGCCCGCTCCTACGAGCAGTACTTC.

The V and J genes are TRBV5-6 and TRBJ1-5; 8 nucleotides agree with TRBD1. V was clipped by 4 bases and J by 5 bases; unmatched bases: 8. Germline-derived CDR1 and CDR2 are SGHDT and YYEEEE. The CDR3 is 15 amino acids. The CDR3 region is CASSVGQGNYQPQHF. DNA of the CDR3: TGTGCCAGCAGCGTAGGACAGGGAAATTATCAGCCCCAGCATTTT. The variable domain in full, completed from reference TRBV5-6 and TRBJ1-5, reads DAGVTQSPTHLIKTRGQQVTLRCSPKSGHDTVSWYQQALGQGPQFIFQYYEEEERQRGNFPDRFSGHQFPNYSSELNVNALLLGDSALYLCASSVGQGNYQPQHFGDGTRLSIL.

This chain connects TRBV7-3 to TRBJ2-2; TRBD1 matches 7 bases. CDR1 is SGHTA, CDR2 FQGTGA, per germline. After removal of 5 bases from V and 4 bases from J, the junction contained 7 bases not matched to a gene. This CDR3 region has 15 residues. CDR3: CASSPKQGFTGELFF. CDR3 DNA: TGTGCCAGCAGCCCTAAACAGGGGTTCACCGGGGAGCTGTTTTTT.

This clone was counted only a few times. The chain employs TRBV5-1 and TRBJ1-1; possibly TRBD1 for D (6 bases). The V gene's germline CDR1 is SGHRS and CDR2 YFSETQ. V lost 2 bases and J 1 base, leaving 21 bases between the germline ends. The CDR3 sequence is 18 residues long. CDR3 region: CASSFLSRGEVPNTEAFF. In DNA, the CDR3 is TGCGCCAGCAGCTTCCTGTCCAGGGGCGAGGTCCCGAACACTGAAGCTTTCTTT.

The CDR3: CASSLAWREPYEQYF. CDR3 coding DNA: TGTGCCAGCAGCTTAGCGTGGCGGGAGCCCTACGAGCAGTACTTC. The chain carries TRBV7-9 and TRBJ2-7; TRBD2 matches at 7 bases. Germline assignment: CDR1 SEHNR and CDR2 FQNEAQ (reference sequence). The CDR3 covers 15 residues. V was clipped by 0 bases and J by 2 bases; unmatched bases: 4.

This chain connects TRBV5-1 to TRBJ2-5, with 9 bases fitting TRBD1. The DNA matches TRBJ2-7 better at its end, which makes the J call doubtful. CDR1 is SGHRS and CDR2 is YFSETQ in the germline V gene. This CDR3 contains 15 residues. The CDR3 region is CASSYGQGYIYEQYF. CDR3 DNA: TGCGCCAGCAGCTATGGACAGGGGTATATTTACGAGCAGTACTTC.

The chain couples TRBV6-5 to TRBJ1-5; the D is unclear. Germline CDR1 reads MNHEY; CDR2 reads SVGAGI. V lost 6 bases and J 9 bases, leaving 18 bases between the germline ends. The CDR3 length is 14 residues. The CDR3 nucleotides read TGTGCCAGCAGCCAGGAGGCTGGGCTACGGCCCCAGCATTTT. Amino acid sequence: CASSQEAGLRPQHF.

The V call is TRBV2, the J call TRBJ1-1, with no clear D. V lost 0 bases to trimming and J lost 0 bases, with 14 bases between them. The germline CDR1 and CDR2 sequences are SNHLY and FYNNEI. The CDR3 loop spans 17 amino acids. The CDR3 DNA reads as TGTGCCAGCAGTGAAGCGCCGGGGTGGAAGATGAACACTGAAGCTTTCTTT. It translates to CASSEAPGWKMNTEAFF.

The chain links TRBV9 to TRBJ2-5; TRBD1 is a possible D gene (6 bases). The V gene's germline CDR1 is SGDLS and CDR2 YYNGEE. The CDR3 runs to 16 residues. V lost 0 bases and J 1 base, leaving 13 bases between the germline ends. The CDR3 nucleotides are TGTGCCAGCAGCGTAGCTACCGGCAGGGGCCAAGAGACCCAGTACTTC. Amino acid sequence: CASSVATGRGQETQYF.

CDR3 loop: CASATTGSYEQYF. CDR3 DNA: TGTGCCTCCGCGACGACAGGAAGCTACGAGCAGTACTTC. This chain links TRBV30 with TRBJ2-7; D possibly corresponds to TRBD1 (6 bases). Trimming removed 7 bases at V and 3 bases at J, with 16 bases between. In germline, CDR1 is GTSNPN, CDR2 SVGIG (reference sequence). The CDR3 contains 13 residues.

This chain links TRBV2 with TRBJ1-2, with D possibly TRBD1 on 6 matching bases. V was shortened by 6 bases and J by 4 bases, with 18 bases between the two germline ends. Germline V gives CDR1 SNHLY, CDR2 FYNNEI. The length of the CDR3 is 15 residues. The CDR3: CASSVTGTFGYGYTF. CDR3 bases: TGTGCCAGCAGCGTTACAGGGACGTTCGGCTATGGCTACACCTTC.

The chain links TRBV19 to TRBJ2-3; 7 bases are a match to TRBD2. With V trimmed by 6 bases and J by 0 bases, 6 bases remained unmatched. This CDR3 is built from 15 residues. Germline V gene sequence: CDR1 LNHDA, CDR2 SQIVND (reference sequence). The CDR3 sequence is CASRSPGLSTDTQYF. CDR3 in DNA: TGTGCCAGTAGAAGCCCGGGACTAAGCACAGATACGCAGTATTTT.

The chain links TRBV2 to TRBJ2-2; TRBD2 matches 9 bases. Germline CDR1 SNHLY, CDR2 FYNNEI. After removal of 8 bases from V and 7 bases from J, the junction contained 11 bases not matched to a gene. The CDR3 is 15 residues long. The chain's CDR3 is CASGGIAGEHGELFF. Written as DNA, the CDR3 is TGTGCCAGCGGGGGGATAGCGGGAGAACACGGGGAGCTGTTTTTT.

The CDR3 is CASSQDRSVADTQYF. CDR3 in DNA: TGCGCCAGCAGCCAAGATCGATCAGTCGCAGATACGCAGTATTTT. The chain combines TRBV4-3 with TRBJ2-3, with D unclear. The V gene lost 0 bases and the J gene lost 4 bases, with 11 bases spanning the gap. The CDR3 is made up of 15 amino acids. Germline CDR1 LGHNA, CDR2 YSLEER.

The rearrangement joins TRBV6-5 to TRBJ1-3; the D gene is possibly TRBD1 (6 bases). The germline gives CDR1 MNHEY, CDR2 SVGAGI. The CDR3 spans 13 residues. The ends were cut back, 5 bases at V and 7 bases at J, with 12 bases in the middle. The CDR3 loop is CASSPGQGNTIYF. Here the CDR3 DNA reads TGTGCCAGCAGTCCAGGTCAGGGGAACACCATATATTTT.

The chain employs TRBV6-1 and TRBJ1-2, with TRBD1 matching 8 bases. CDR1 MNHNS and CDR2 SASEGT come from the germline V gene. Losses at the gene ends were 4 bases for V and 7 bases for J; bases not matched to a gene: 8. This CDR3 has 14 residues. In DNA, the CDR3 is TGTGCCAGCAGTGTGGACAGGGTTACAGGTGGCTACACCTTC. Residues: CASSVDRVTGGYTF.

The rearrangement uses TRBV5-1 and TRBJ1-1, with D hard to call. Germline V gene sequence: CDR1 SGHRS, CDR2 YFSETQ. V was trimmed by 4 bases and J by 5 bases, leaving 12 bases between them. CDR3 length: 13 residues. CDR3 DNA: TGCGCCAGCAGCCGGACTGTGGGAACTGAAGCTTTCTTT. Translated, it gives CASSRTVGTEAFF.

The chain is built from TRBV6-1 and TRBJ1-2, with TRBD1 matching over 7 bases. The CDR3 is made up of 14 amino acids. Germline values: CDR1 MNHNS, CDR2 SASEGT. The ends lost 1 base at V and 7 bases at J; junction bases unmatched: 6. The CDR3 region is CASSEDRGVSGYTF. The CDR3 bases are TGTGCCAGCAGTGAAGACAGGGGAGTGAGTGGCTACACCTTC.

The chain is built from TRBV5-1 and TRBJ2-1; 7 bases are shared with TRBD1. The CDR3 runs 14 residues. With V trimmed by 4 bases and J by 4 bases, 5 bases remained unmatched. Germline loops: CDR1 SGHRS, CDR2 YFSETQ. This chain's CDR3 is CASSTGTVYNEQFF. CDR3 coding DNA: TGCGCCAGCAGCACGGGGACAGTTTACAATGAGCAGTTCTTC. Full variable domain (remainder filled in from reference TRBV5-1 and TRBJ2-1): KAGVTQTPRYLIKTRGQQVTLSCSPISGHRSVSWYQQTPGQGLQFLFEYFSETQRNKGNFPGRFSGRQFSNSRSEMNVSTLELGDSALYLCASSTGTVYNEQFFGPGTRLTVL.

This clone came up a few times. This chain uses TRBV10-3 with TRBJ1-5, with 9 bases that match TRBD1. Unmatched junction bases numbered 11, after V lost 11 bases and J lost 3 bases. The germline gives CDR1 ENHRY, CDR2 SYGVKD. The CDR3 sequence is 15 residues long. CDR3 residues: CASWPGQGTNQPQHF. The DNA of the CDR3 is TGTGCCTCCTGGCCGGGACAGGGTACCAATCAGCCCCAGCATTTT.

This chain connects TRBV6-4 to TRBJ1-1, with D tentatively TRBD1 (5 bases). The CDR3 loop spans 14 amino acids. CDR1 is MRHNA and CDR2 is SNTAGT in the germline V gene. V lost 3 bases and J lost 2, with 10 bases in between. CDR3 sequence: CASSESRGNTEAFF. CDR3 bases: TGTGCCAGCAGTGAGTCTAGGGGAAACACTGAAGCTTTCTTT.

The chain uses TRBV30 and TRBJ1-3; TRBD1 is a possible D gene (6 bases). V was clipped by 7 bases and J by 3 bases, with 13 bases between them. CDR1 is GTSNPN and CDR2 is SVGIG in the germline V gene (reference sequence). The CDR3 loop spans 13 amino acids. As DNA, the CDR3 is TGTGCCTCACAACAGGGATTTGGAAACACCATATATTTT. Its translation: CASQQGFGNTIYF.

The J gene is TRBJ2-1, the V gene TRBV29-1; perhaps TRBD2 as D (6 bases). Germline-derived CDR1 and CDR2 are SQVTM and ANQGSEA. The CDR3 loop spans 11 amino acids. The V end was cut by 4 bases, the J end by 6 bases, with 7 bases between. The CDR3 DNA reads as TGCAGCGTTGTAGCGGTCAATGAGCAGTTCTTC. It yields the protein CSVVAVNEQFF.

J is TRBJ2-1 and V is TRBV7-3; 8 nucleotides line up with TRBD2. Unmatched junction bases numbered 4, after V lost 3 bases and J lost 6 bases. Germline V gene lookup returns CDR1 SGHTA and CDR2 FQGTGA. The CDR3 spans 14 residues. CDR3 in amino acids: CASSFPSGSNEQFF. DNA of the CDR3: TGTGCCAGCAGCTTTCCGAGCGGGAGCAATGAGCAGTTCTTC.

The chain carries TRBV30 and TRBJ1-1; D may be TRBD1 (6 bases). The CDR3 has 11 residues. V was clipped by 3 bases and J by 11 bases, with 13 bases between them. Germline V lookup: CDR1 GTSNPN, CDR2 SVGIG (reference sequence). CDR3 in amino acids: CAWSYTQGAFF. Written as DNA, the CDR3 is TGTGCCTGGAGCTACACCCAGGGGGCTTTCTTT.

The chain uses TRBV15 and TRBJ2-4; D unclear. This CDR3 contains 13 residues. The V end lost 0 bases, the J end lost 8 bases, and 8 bases lay between the germline ends. Looked up from germline, CDR1 is LNHNV and CDR2 is YYDKDF (reference sequence). The CDR3 region has the DNA TGTGCCACCAGCAGAGATCTTTCGGACATTCAGTACTTC. It codes for CATSRDLSDIQYF.

This sequence joins TRBV18 and TRBJ2-5; 7 bases fit TRBD1. The closer fit of TRBJ2-7 to the DNA end suggests the J call may be wrong. The CDR3 has 15 amino acids. CDR1 is KGHSH and CDR2 is LQKENI in the germline V gene. In DNA form, the CDR3 reads TGTGCCAGCTCACCCTCCGGACAGGAAGCCTACGAGCAGTACTTC. This sequence encodes CASSPSGQEAYEQYF.